The rows below give T cell receptor beta chains drawn from one sample of a study of response to subunit inactivated influenza vaccine. TCRdb ran MiXCR on the RT-PCR reads and lists one entry per CDR3 protein. The sample carries around 180,000 distinct CDR3 sequences, around 9.2% recorded once. The specimen was non-naive T cells sorted from PBMCs, collected on the day of vaccination. The receptors come from a man between 50 and 59 years old who received an inactivated influenza vaccine. CDR3s include the opening cysteine and the closing phenylalanine or tryptophan.

TRBJ1-6,TRBV4-1,CASSQDPRWSPLHF
TRBJ2-1,TRBV20-1,CSARELAFPGGNEQFF
TRBJ2-1,TRBV29-1,CSFSGNTYNEQFF
TRBJ1-4,TRBV15,CATSRDHGEKLFF
TRBJ2-1,TRBV6-2/TRBV6-3,CASRGGAGSYNEQFF
TRBJ2-2,TRBV4-3,CASSPNRVSTGELFF
TRBJ2-7,TRBV20-1,CSARDLLAGLYEQYF
TRBJ1-1,TRBV7-8,CASSLISGGTEAFF
TRBJ2-5,TRBV20-1,CSANRAYQETQYF
TRBJ2-7,TRBV27,CASSHHGTGRAYEQYF
TRBJ2-1,TRBV3-1,CASSRYDYNEQFF
TRBJ2-1,TRBV20-1,CSARDTSGSMYEQFF
TRBJ1-4,TRBV12-3/TRBV12-4,CASSLQRGGMANEKLFF
TRBJ2-7,TRBV5-1,CASSLGGSRDTQYF
TRBJ2-1,TRBV6-2/TRBV6-3,CASSYSGLGNEQFF
TRBJ1-4,TRBV27,CASRSFLGKSTNEKLFF
TRBJ2-1,TRBV7-6,CASSLGVLSSYNEQFF
TRBJ2-3,TRBV18,CASSVLVFDTQYF
TRBJ1-6,TRBV11-2,CASSRDLPGRYNSPLHF
TRBJ1-6,TRBV3-1,CASSPGTDNSPLHF
TRBJ2-6,TRBV6-1,CASSEQASGSGANVLTF
TRBJ2-5,TRBV6-2/TRBV6-3,CASRSAGFQETQYF
TRBJ1-4,TRBV20-1,CSASAGSGNEKLFF
TRBJ2-1,TRBV20-1,CSAPRGRMTYNEQFF
TRBJ2-3,TRBV5-1,CASKTGATDTQYF
TRBJ2-5,TRBV20-1,CSVRLVGEETQYF
TRBJ1-1,TRBV20-1,CSASPHRGNTEAFF
TRBJ1-1,TRBV2,CASSDGGLNTEAFF
TRBJ2-5,TRBV19,CASSKRDLGEPQYF
TRBJ2-2,TRBV5-1,CASSIQPGQGSPGELFF
TRBJ1-4,TRBV5-5,CASSDSGTAPRGEKLFF
TRBJ2-3,TRBV28,CASSSLAGGHDTQYF
TRBJ2-1,TRBV29-1,CSVGPRVTYNEQFF
TRBJ1-1,TRBV7-9,CASSPRDGRTEAFF
TRBJ2-7,TRBV12-3/TRBV12-4,CASSSTSGIPRTHYEQYF
TRBJ1-1,TRBV11-2,CASSLPGQGQAFF
TRBJ2-5,TRBV29-1,CSALHLRDQETQYF
TRBJ2-5,TRBV28,CASSLSGGSRRETQYF
TRBJ1-5,TRBV3-1,CASRYPQDSGNQPQHF
TRBJ2-1,TRBV10-3,CAISGLAGGPSGAYNEQFF
TRBJ2-7,TRBV19,CASSINAGKSSYEQYF
TRBJ1-4,TRBV7-9,CASSYTAYSEKLFF
TRBJ1-1,TRBV3-1,CASSRIPSNTEAFF
TRBJ1-1,TRBV6-5,CASSYSISLGASNTEAFF
TRBJ2-7,TRBV6-1,CASSEAQVGFLYEQYF
TRBJ1-1,TRBV20-1,CSASVRLSEAFF
TRBJ2-7,TRBV5-6,CASSRDLLYEQYF
TRBJ1-2,TRBV5-1,CASSLVTGSHGYTF
TRBJ2-7,TRBV7-8,CASSERGLAGALDEQYF
TRBJ2-5,TRBV5-1,CASSFDPERIRETQYF
TRBJ2-1,TRBV7-2,CASSFLAGAYNEQFF
TRBJ2-1,TRBV7-9,CASTGDRGAYNEQFF
TRBJ1-1,TRBV7-2,CASSLGQGYRNTEAFF
TRBJ2-7,TRBV7-2,CASSFVGGGPYEQYF
TRBJ2-7,TRBV7-9,CASSLRQEASEQYF
TRBJ2-1,TRBV7-9,CASSNTYNEQFF
TRBJ2-7,TRBV20-1,CSARDQRGASVYEQYF